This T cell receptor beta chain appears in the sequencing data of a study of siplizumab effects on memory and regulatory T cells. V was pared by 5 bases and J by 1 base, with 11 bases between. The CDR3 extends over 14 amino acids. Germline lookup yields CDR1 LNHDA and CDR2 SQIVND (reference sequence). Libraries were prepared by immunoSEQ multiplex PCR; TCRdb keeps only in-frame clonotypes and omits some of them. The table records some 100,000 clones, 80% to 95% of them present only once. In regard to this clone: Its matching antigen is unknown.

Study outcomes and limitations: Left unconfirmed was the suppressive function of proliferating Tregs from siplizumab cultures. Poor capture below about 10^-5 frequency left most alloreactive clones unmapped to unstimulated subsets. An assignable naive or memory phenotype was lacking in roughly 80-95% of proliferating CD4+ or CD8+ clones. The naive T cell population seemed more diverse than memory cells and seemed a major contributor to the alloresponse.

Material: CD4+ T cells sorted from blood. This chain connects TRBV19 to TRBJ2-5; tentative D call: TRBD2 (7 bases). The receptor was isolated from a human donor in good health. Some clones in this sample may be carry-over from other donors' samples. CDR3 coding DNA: TGTGCCAGTAGTGCGGGGGCCCGCCAAGAGACCCAGTACTTC. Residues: CASSAGARQETQYF.